Listed here are 31 T cell receptor beta chains from one sample, sequenced in a study of esophageal squamous cell carcinoma under preoperative chemotherapy (dated by TCRdb to between 2017 and 2018). The protocol used for the library was PCR. The sequencer listed for this sample is HiSeq X Ten. The public sequencing data were trimmed at Q25 with fastp and processed into clonotypes with MiXCR by TCRdb, which kept only in-frame beta chains. Each entry is one CDR3 protein sequence, shown with its most common DNA and genes. In this sample the table shows some 30,000 distinct CDR3 sequences, roughly 52% of which occur a single time. Around 23% of the sample comes from the top ten. Reading the label with the study, this specimen's time point is: after preoperative PTX-NDP chemotherapy. This material was obtained from a patient given preoperative chemotherapy. The receptors originated from a human donor with esophageal squamous cell carcinoma. The donor label of this sample is uncertain.

This clonotype appeared a single time. This is likely a read error, given that the CDR3 carries no conserved phenylalanine or tryptophan at its end. Because the CDR3's place on the DNA is in doubt, the DNA is left out and the CDR3 is given as listed by TCRdb. This chain links TRBV7-8 with TRBJ2-4; TRBD2 is the table's D call and was not checked against the DNA. Germline V gives CDR1 SGHVS, CDR2 FQNEAQ. The CDR3 has 18 amino acids, counting both end residues. CDR3 protein: CASSFPGPALGTALGTAA.

This clonotype was found many times. The chain links TRBV6-5 to TRBJ1-2, with 12 bases aligning to TRBD1. Germline CDR1 MNHEY, CDR2 SVGAGI. The length of the CDR3 is 16 residues. The ends lost 3 bases at V and 8 bases at J; junction bases unmatched: 10. CDR3 DNA: TGTGCCAGCAGTTATGGGACAGGGGGCGAAAGGGCCGGCTACACCTTC. This translates into CASSYGTGGERAGYTF.

The chain carries TRBV11-3 and TRBJ2-1; possible D gene TRBD1, 5 bases. V was trimmed by 5 bases and J by 8 bases, leaving 7 bases between them. Germline CDR1 reads SGHNT; CDR2 reads YENEEA. This CDR3 has 11 amino acids. For the CDR3, the DNA is TGTGCCAGCAGCAGGGGCTATGAGCAGTTCTTC. Residues: CASSRGYEQFF.

As for this clonotype: An end of the junction does not agree with germline; a read error may underlie this. CDR3 sequence: CASSRRGDTDTQYF. CDR3 DNA sequence: TGTGCGAGCAGCCGCCGCGGGGACACAGATACCCAGTATTTT. The V gene is TRBV7-2, the J gene TRBJ2-3; the D gene could be TRBD1 or TRBD2 (6 bases each). Looked up from germline, CDR1 is SGHTA and CDR2 is FQGNSA. The CDR3 contains 14 residues.

This clonotype is labeled as medium-sized. The rearrangement links TRBV7-6 to TRBJ2-5, with a weak D call TRBD2 (7 bases). The V and J ends lost 1 base and 5 bases respectively, with 14 bases between them. The CDR3 contains 15 residues. Germline loops: CDR1 SGHVS, CDR2 FNYEAQ. DNA of the CDR3: TGTGCCAGCAGCTTAGTCGGGGGGCGGGATGAGACCCAGTACTTC. Protein product: CASSLVGGRDETQYF.

J is TRBJ1-1 and V is TRBV20-1, with 9 bases identical to TRBD1. Germline V gene sequence: CDR1 DFQATT, CDR2 SNEGSKA (reference sequence). Trimming removed 0 bases from V and 1 base from J; junction bases left unmatched: 6. The CDR3 is 16 residues long. The CDR3 DNA is TGCAGTGCTAGAGATCCACAGGGGGCTTCGAACACTGAAGCTTTCTTT. Encoded protein: CSARDPQGASNTEAFF.

The genes are TRBV27 and TRBJ1-4; D gene uncertain. Germline V lookup: CDR1 MNHEY, CDR2 SMNVEV (reference sequence). V shed 3 bases and J shed 4 bases, with 9 bases lying between them. The CDR3 totals 14 residues. The CDR3 bases are TGTGCCAGCAGTTTGGATATGAATAATGAAAAACTGTTTTTT. Protein product: CASSLDMNNEKLFF.

Judged by abundance, this clonotype is large. The rearrangement uses TRBV7-2 and TRBJ2-1, with 7 bases lining up with TRBD2. The germline V gene has CDR1 SGHTA and CDR2 FQGNSA. V shed 8 bases and J 3 bases; nucleotides not matched to a gene: 1. The CDR3 consists of 12 residues. This chain's CDR3 is CASGLVYNEQFF. The CDR3 nucleotides read TGTGCCAGCGGACTAGTCTACAATGAGCAGTTCTTC.

This clonotype was observed once. The germline gene is not matched at one end of the junction; a read error may be the cause. This sequence joins TRBV7-3 and TRBJ2-4; the D gene is possibly TRBD2 (6 bases). CDR1 is SGHTA and CDR2 is FQGTGA in the germline V gene. The length of the CDR3 is 17 residues. The DNA of the CDR3 is TGTGCCAGCAGCCGCGAACCGGGGCGGGGAGCCGAAGACACGCAGTATTTC. It yields the protein CASSREPGRGAEDTQYF.

The chain employs TRBV5-6 and TRBJ1-2, with TRBD1 matching over 10 bases. J lost 4 bases, V lost 4 bases, and 7 bases had no gene match. CDR3 length: 15 residues. Per the germline V gene, CDR1 is SGHDT and CDR2 is YYEEEE. This CDR3 is CASSLLDRGAYGYTF. The CDR3 nucleotides are TGTGCCAGCAGCCTCCTGGACAGGGGGGCCTATGGCTACACCTTC.

The J gene is TRBJ2-3, the V gene TRBV4-3; D possibly corresponds to TRBD2 (6 bases). The CDR3 runs to 14 residues. CDR1 is LGHNA and CDR2 is YSLEER in the germline V gene. This CDR3 reads CRSSGLGGKDTQYF. The CDR3, as DNA: TGCCGCAGCAGTGGGCTGGGAGGCAAAGACACGCAGTATTTT.

The chain employs TRBV6-1 and TRBJ1-2; D ambiguous. The V and J ends lost 3 bases and 5 bases respectively, with 10 bases between them. CDR1 MNHNS and CDR2 SASEGT come from the germline V gene. This CDR3 has 13 residues. CDR3 nucleotides: TGTGCCAGCAGTGACGGAAGGGTTTATGGCTACACCTTC. It yields the protein CASSDGRVYGYTF.

In this sample, this clonotype turned up once. Germline is not matched at one junction end, which may reflect a read error. The chain couples TRBV11-3 to TRBJ2-1; D tentatively fits TRBD1 or TRBD2 (5 bases each). The CDR3 length is 13 residues. CDR1 and CDR2 from the germline V gene are SGHNT and YENEEA. CDR3 residues: CGLRAGSTDTQYF. The CDR3 DNA reads as TGTGGCCTCCGGGCAGGGAGCACAGATACGCAGTATTTC. The full variable domain, completed using reference TRBV11-3 and TRBJ2-1, is EAGVVQSPRYKIIEKKQPVAFWCNPISGHNTLYWYLQNLGQGPELLIRYENEEAVDDSQLPKDRFSAERLKGVDSTLKIQPAELGDSAVYLCGLRAGSTDTQYFGPGTRLTVL.

The V and J genes are TRBV7-8 and TRBJ1-6, with 7 bases lining up with TRBD1. Germline V gene sequence: CDR1 SGHVS, CDR2 FQNEAQ. V dropped 5 bases and J dropped 9; count of bases not matched to a gene: 10. There are 15 residues in the CDR3. In nucleotides, the CDR3 is TGTGCCAGCAGCCCTATAAGAGACAGGGCTTCACCCCTCCACTTT. Translated, it gives CASSPIRDRASPLHF.

The CDR3 DNA sequence: TGTGCCAGCAGCAACCCGGCGGGGGGGCCCGGAAACACGCAGTACTTC. Translating it yields CASSNPAGGPGNTQYF. The V call is TRBV7-8, the J call TRBJ2-3, with 9 bases matching TRBD2. The J call may be faulty, since TRBJ2-7 better matches the DNA end. Germline CDR1 is SGHVS and CDR2 is FQNEAQ. The CDR3 has 16 amino acids.

This clonotype was seen ten or more times. This chain connects TRBV27 to TRBJ1-1; D might be TRBD1 (6 bases). This CDR3 spans 13 amino acids. Germline CDR1 and CDR2: MNHEY and SMNVEV (reference sequence). Between the trimmed V and J ends, which lost 5 bases and 0 bases, there was a span of 7 bases. CDR3 nucleotide sequence: TGTGCCAGCAGTCAGGGGTTGAACACTGAAGCTTTCTTT. This encodes CASSQGLNTEAFF.

The gene calls are TRBV6-1 and TRBJ2-3, with TRBD2 matching over 8 bases. The tail of the sequence fits TRBJ2-7 better, so the J call may be wrong. This CDR3 is 16 amino acids long. CDR1 is MNHNS and CDR2 is SASEGT in the germline V gene. The CDR3 spells CASRGNGGDGEDTQYF. CDR3 bases: TGTGCCAGCAGGGGCAACGGGGGGGACGGCGAAGATACGCAGTACTTC.

The CDR3 sequence is CASSQGPQLYF. CDR3 in DNA: TGCGCCAGCTCACAGGGACCACAACTGTACTTC. The rearrangement links TRBV10-2 to TRBJ2-7, with D possibly matching TRBD1 (6 bases). Germline CDR1 reads WSHSY; CDR2 reads SAAADI. CDR3 length: 11 residues. Trimming stripped 8 bases from V and 12 bases from J, with 17 bases between.

As concerns this clonotype: The junction departs from the called germline gene at one end, perhaps through a read error. The chain combines TRBV7-8 with TRBJ2-5, with D perhaps TRBD2 (7 bases). Germline CDR1 reads SGHVS; CDR2 reads FQNEAQ. The CDR3 runs 16 residues. CDR3 sequence reads: CASGGKGGGDYETQYF. DNA of the CDR3: TGTGCCAGCGGGGGGAAGGGGGGCGGGGACTACGAGACCCAGTATTTC.

The rearrangement links TRBV7-6 to TRBJ2-3; D is tentatively TRBD1 or TRBD2 (5 bases each). The V end lost 4 bases, the J end lost 4 bases, and 12 bases lay between the germline ends. The germline V gene encodes CDR1 SGHVS and CDR2 FNYEAQ. The CDR3 consists of 14 residues. The CDR3 loop is CASSSGRVPDTQYF. The CDR3 coding sequence is TGTGCCAGCAGCTCGGGGCGGGTCCCAGATACGCAGTATTTT.

This clonotype was counted ten times or more. The chain employs TRBV12-3 or TRBV12-4 and TRBJ2-5, with 9 bases identical to TRBD2. With V trimmed by 8 bases and J by 3 bases, 4 bases remained unmatched. The CDR3 length is 13 residues. CDR3 nucleotide sequence: TGTGCCAGCCTAGCGGGATCGGAAGAGACCCAGTACTTC. Its translation: CASLAGSEETQYF.

As for this clonotype: One end of the junction does not line up with germline, which may come from a read error. V gene TRBV6-4 combines with J gene TRBJ2-5, with D possibly being TRBD2 (7 bases). The CDR3 covers 14 residues. CDR1 MRHNA and CDR2 SNTAGT come from the germline V gene. The CDR3 spells CAGRGGGGQETQYF. The CDR3 coding sequence is TGTGCGGGCCGCGGGGGCGGGGGCCAAGAGACGCAGTACTTC.

The chain is built from TRBV6-1 and TRBJ2-2, with a weak D call TRBD2 (7 bases). The DNA end favors TRBJ2-3, so the J call may be wrong. The CDR3 contains 18 residues. CDR1 is MNHNS, CDR2 SASEGT, per germline. The CDR3, as DNA: TGTGCCAGCAGGAAACCTGGAGGGGGGAGGGTGAACACAGGTGAGCAGTATTTT. It specifies CASRKPGGGRVNTGEQYF.

CDR3 sequence reads: CAGSFVGRDQDTQYF. CDR3 bases: TGTGCCGGGAGCTTCGTCGGCCGGGACCAAGATACGCAGTACTTC. This chain connects TRBV7-8 to TRBJ2-5; D possibly uses TRBD1 or TRBD2 (5 bases each). CDR1 SGHVS and CDR2 FQNEAQ come from the germline V gene. Trimming removed 11 bases at V and 11 bases at J, with 30 bases between. There are 15 residues in the CDR3.

The chain recombines TRBV7-9 with TRBJ2-3, with TRBD2 as a possible D gene (5 bases). The CDR3 spans 15 residues. Germline lookup yields CDR1 SEHNR and CDR2 FQNEAQ (reference sequence). Trimming stripped 11 bases from V and 0 bases from J, with 18 bases between. The CDR3 is CAGSAGVASTDTQYF. DNA of the CDR3: TGTGCCGGGAGCGCCGGAGTGGCTAGCACAGATACGCAGTATTTT.

In regard to this clonotype: The junction differs from germline at one of its ends, possibly a read error. This sequence joins TRBV7-7 and TRBJ2-2; 9 bases align to TRBD1. The J call is doubtful: the DNA matches TRBJ2-3 better. CDR3 length: 17 residues. CDR1 is SSHAT, CDR2 FNYEAQ, per germline (reference sequence). The CDR3 coding sequence is TGTGCTAGCAGCTGGCACTCCGGGACAGGGTGCGCCGGGGCGCAGTATTTT. Protein: CASSWHSGTGCAGAQYF.

This clonotype was seen ten or more times. A much more abundant neighbour one base away suggests this may be a read error. This rearrangement joins TRBV7-8 to TRBJ2-1; weak D call: TRBD1 (5 bases). The V and J ends lost 0 bases and 10 bases respectively, with 7 bases between them. Germline loops: CDR1 SGHVS, CDR2 FQNEAQ. This CDR3 spans 12 amino acids. The CDR3 bases are TGTGCCAGCAGCTTAGCGGGGCTAGAGCAGTTCTTC. Amino acid sequence: CASSLAGLEQFF.

This clonotype was picked up many times. V and J are TRBV7-2 and TRBJ1-1, with D unresolved. Trimming took off 0 bases at V and 0 bases at J, with 8 bases between the two ends. The CDR3 has 15 residues. Germline assignment: CDR1 SGHTA and CDR2 FQGNSA. CDR3 DNA: TGTGCCAGCAGCTTAGCGGCCGGCGTGAACACTGAAGCTTTCTTT. It yields the protein CASSLAAGVNTEAFF.

As for this clonotype: One end of the junction varies from germline; a read error may be responsible. The chain recombines TRBV7-2 with TRBJ2-3, with D maybe TRBD2 (6 bases). This CDR3 has 15 residues. In germline, CDR1 is SGHTA, CDR2 FQGNSA. The CDR3 DNA reads as TGTGCCAGCAGATTAGCGGTGTCGAACACCGATGCGCAGTTTTTT. Translated: CASRLAVSNTDAQFF.

This clonotype was seen repeatedly, ten times or more. This chain uses TRBV12-3 or TRBV12-4 with TRBJ1-4; no firm D call. The CDR3 contains 12 residues. The V end lost 3 bases, the J end lost 5 bases, and 4 bases lay between the germline ends. The DNA for the CDR3 is TGTGCCAGCAGTTTCGGGAATGAAAAACTGTTTTTT. Protein sequence: CASSFGNEKLFF.

This clonotype qualifies as medium-sized (0.01 to 0.1%). The chain carries TRBV27 and TRBJ1-1, with unresolved D. This CDR3 comprises 15 residues. Trimming pared 0 bases from V and 0 bases from J, leaving 8 bases between. The germline CDR1 and CDR2 sequences are MNHEY and SMNVEV (reference sequence). Written as DNA, the CDR3 is TGTGCCAGCAGTTTATCGACGGCCTTGAACACTGAAGCTTTCTTT. Amino acids: CASSLSTALNTEAFF.